The present entry profiles one T cell receptor beta chain with its context. The data derive from a study of blood T cell repertoires in COVID-19. Study as a whole: Whether acute or convalescent, the COVID-19 samples came from the United States, Italy and Spain. PBMCs, B-cell-depleted T cells, or T cells provided the cDNA or gDNA that made up the material.

In the original analysis: Estimation of nucleated cell counts relied on the amplification of reference gene primers. Measured with immunoSEQ multiplex PCR; TCRdb has only the in-frame clones, and not every one. The DNA was the basis for D and trimming; V, J and clone size are from that table. The data contain around 100,000 clones, over 85% of them singletons. Deletions cut 11 bases from V and 4 bases from J, with 18 bases between. Germline V gene lookup returns CDR1 SGHTA and CDR2 FQGNSA. This CDR3 is 14 amino acids long. This receptor was obtained from an elderly woman in a cohort sampled during active COVID-19. This chain uses TRBV7-2 with TRBJ2-1; perhaps TRBD2 as D (6 bases). Sequenced input: peripheral blood. The CDR3 nucleotides are TGTGCCGGAGGAGACGGGACTCGATACAATGAGCAGTTCTTC. Translation: CAGGDGTRYNEQFF. Full variable domain (outside the CDR3, taken from reference TRBV7-2 and TRBJ2-1): GAGVSQSPSNKVTEKGKDVELRCDPISGHTALYWYRQSLGQGLEFLIYFQGNSAPDKSGLPSDRFSAERTGGSVSTLTIQRTQQEDSAVYLCAGGDGTRYNEQFFGPGTRLTVL.